These T cell receptor beta chains were read from a single sample in a study of T cell repertoires in cytomegalovirus infection. TCRdb re-analysed the reads in MiXCR, keeping a single row per CDR3 protein. Here the sample spans 680,000 or so distinct CDR3 sequences, roughly a third being singletons. These receptors' targets are unknown. The specimen comprised cultured PBMCs, sampled from culture after CMV antigen stimulation. These TCRs come from a human donor in good health (CMV status not recorded). Some clones in this sample may be carry-over from other donors' samples. Each CDR3 is given with its conserved first and last residue. The D gene is left open where the match is weak. Size tells how often a clone was seen (once, few, many) or the class of an expanded clone, and some rows leave it out.

d_gene	abundance	v_gene	j_gene	CDR3nt	CDR3aa
NA	NA	TRBV5-4	TRBJ1-3	TGTGCCAGCAGCCACCAAAGAGGAGGATCAGGAAACACCATATATTTT	CASSHQRGGSGNTIYF
NA	NA	TRBV7-2	TRBJ2-5	TGTGCCAGCAGCTTAGCGTCACAACTCGGGGGCCAGTACTTC	CASSLASQLGGQYF
NA	few	TRBV4-1	TRBJ2-7	TGCGCCAGCAGCCCCCACCTCGACCGAAACTACGAGCAGTACTTC	CASSPHLDRNYEQYF
TRBD2	many	TRBV28	TRBJ2-3	TGTGCCAGCAGCTTCGGGGGGAATACAGATACGCAGTATTTT	CASSFGGNTDTQYF
NA	NA	TRBV19	TRBJ1-1	TGTGCCAGTAGGGGGGGGGATCGGAACACTGAAGCTTTCTTT	CASRGGDRNTEAFF
NA	few	TRBV7-9	TRBJ2-5	TGTGCCAGCAGCTTTGATATGACAAGACAAGAGACCCAGTACTTC	CASSFDMTRQETQYF
TRBD2	many	TRBV20-1	TRBJ2-1	TGCAGTGCTAGAGGGGGACTAGCGGTTTGGGATGAGCAGTTCTTC	CSARGGLAVWDEQFF
NA	few	TRBV20-1	TRBJ2-5	TGCAGTGCTAGAGATCGGACTACTCCCGAGACCCAGTACTTC	CSARDRTTPETQYF
TRBD2	few	TRBV27	TRBJ2-1	TGTGCCAGTGGGCTAGCGGGAGGTTGGAATGAGCAGTTCTTC	CASGLAGGWNEQFF
TRBD1	few	TRBV7-2	TRBJ2-5	TGTGCCAGCAGCTTAATCCGACAGGGTGCGCAGACCCAGTACTTC	CASSLIRQGAQTQYF
TRBD2	many	TRBV7-2	TRBJ2-5	TGTGCCAGCAGCTCCTTGGGACTAGCGGGTAGAGAGACCCAGTACTTC	CASSSLGLAGRETQYF
NA	few	TRBV2	TRBJ1-2	TGTGCCAGCAGTGAAGTCGGCGGCGGGTATGGCTACACCTTC	CASSEVGGGYGYTF
TRBD1	few	TRBV7-8	TRBJ2-5	TGTGCCAGCAGCTATGGGACAGTAAGAGAGACCCAGTACTTC	CASSYGTVRETQYF
NA	NA	TRBV6-2/TRBV6-3	TRBJ2-1	TGTGCCAGCGGGCTCCGGGGGGCTGGTGCCAATGAGCAGTTCTTC	CASGLRGAGANEQFF
NA	NA	TRBV5-6	TRBJ2-1	TGTGCCAGCACCCTATTGGTGGGCCCGGCGACTGAGCAGTTCTTC	CASTLLVGPATEQFF
NA	many	TRBV7-2	TRBJ2-2	TGTGCCAGCAGTAAGGACAGATATAACACCGGGGAGCTGTTTTTT	CASSKDRYNTGELFF
NA	many	TRBV7-9	TRBJ1-3	TGTGCCAGCAGCTTTGCACAGAAGCCACCCTCTGGAAACACCATATATTTT	CASSFAQKPPSGNTIYF
NA	few	TRBV6-2/TRBV6-3	TRBJ1-2	TGTGCCAGCAGCCACCGAGGGATCACCGGGGGTTTCTATGGCTACACCTTC	CASSHRGITGGFYGYTF
TRBD1	NA	TRBV28	TRBJ2-7	TGTGCCAGCAGTTTCCCGACAGGGCTCGAGCAGTACTTC	CASSFPTGLEQYF
NA	few	TRBV18	TRBJ1-1	TGTGCCAGCTCACCGGGGCAGAACGAAGCTTTCTTT	CASSPGQNEAFF
NA	NA	TRBV20-1	TRBJ2-3	TGCAGTGCTAGAGATCGTGGGGGGGCCCCAGATACGCAGTATTTT	CSARDRGGAPDTQYF
NA	NA	TRBV7-4	TRBJ1-3	TGTGCCAGCAGTGAGGGAATCATCTCTGGAAACACCATATATTTT	CASSEGIISGNTIYF
TRBD1	NA	TRBV6-2/TRBV6-3	TRBJ2-7	TGTGCCAGCAGGACAGGGGCTTCAATTTACGAGCAGTACTTC	CASRTGASIYEQYF
NA	NA	TRBV7-6	TRBJ2-2	TGTGCCAGCAGCTTATTGGTTCGAGGTCTGAACACCGGGGAGCTGTTTTTT	CASSLLVRGLNTGELFF
NA	NA	TRBV7-9	TRBJ1-2	TGTGCCAGCAGCTTTTGGGAGGAGAGGACAGCCCTCACCTTC	CASSFWEERTALTF
NA	NA	TRBV27	TRBJ1-2	TGTGCCACCCAGGGTACCGGGACACCTTATGGCTACACCTTC	CATQGTGTPYGYTF
TRBD2	NA	TRBV27	TRBJ2-1	TGTGCCAGCACAGAGGGACTAGCGGGAGTTGGTGCCTCCTCCTACAATGAGCAGTTCTTC	CASTEGLAGVGASSYNEQFF
NA	few	TRBV7-9	TRBJ2-1	TGTGCCAGCAGCCTCCATGGGACCCCTGACGGGTTC	CASSLHGTPDGF
NA	NA	TRBV12-3/TRBV12-4	TRBJ2-2	TGTGCCAGCAGTCTTGACCCCCCCGGGGAGCTGTTTTTT	CASSLDPPGELFF
NA	NA	TRBV4-1	TRBJ1-5	TGCGCCAGCAGCCAAGGGGCAGCGATCCCCTTTAATCAGCCCCAGCATTTT	CASSQGAAIPFNQPQHF
TRBD1	NA	TRBV5-1	TRBJ2-7	TGCGCCAGCAGAATTCGTACTGGACAGGGGGCCCACGAGCAGTACTTC	CASRIRTGQGAHEQYF
NA	NA	TRBV2	TRBJ1-6	TGTGCCAGCATCGTCGGAATCAATTCACCCCTCCACTTT	CASIVGINSPLHF
NA	NA	TRBV7-6	TRBJ2-2	TGTGCCAGCAAGGGCTTCAACACCGGGGAGCTGTTTTTT	CASKGFNTGELFF
TRBD1	once	TRBV7-4	TRBJ2-7	TGTGCCAGCAGCTTCACAGGGGTTAGCTACGAGCAGTACTTC	CASSFTGVSYEQYF
NA	NA	TRBV12-5	TRBJ1-1	TGTGCTAGTGGTTTGTCGGGGATCCCTGGGGCTTTCTTT	CASGLSGIPGAFF
TRBD1	once	TRBV20-1	TRBJ1-2	TGCAGTGCTTCCCTCCTGACAGGGGAGAACTATGGCTACACCTTC	CSASLLTGENYGYTF
TRBD2	once	TRBV19	TRBJ2-1	TGTGCCAGTAGTAAAACCGGGACTAGGTCCTACAATGAGCAGTTCTTC	CASSKTGTRSYNEQFF
NA	NA	TRBV20-1	TRBJ1-2	TGCAGTGCTAGAGATGGGAGAGGGGCCTATGGCTACACCTTC	CSARDGRGAYGYTF
TRBD2	NA	TRBV7-2	TRBJ2-5	TGTGCCAGCAGCTTATCCGGACTAGCGGGGATAGAGACCCAGTACTTC	CASSLSGLAGIETQYF
NA	once	TRBV18	TRBJ1-1	TGTGCCAGCTCGCCGAAATCCGGGAACACTGAAGCTTTCTTT	CASSPKSGNTEAFF
NA	NA	TRBV5-4	TRBJ1-2	TGTGCCAGCAGCTTGGACTACGGACTGGGCCATGGGGCCTTC	CASSLDYGLGHGAF
NA	NA	TRBV28	TRBJ2-5	TGTGCCCGGAGAGCCTCGCTGGAGACCCAGTACTTC	CARRASLETQYF
NA	NA	TRBV19	TRBJ2-1	TGTGCCAGTCAAAGGTTCAATGAGCAGTTCTTC	CASQRFNEQFF
NA	NA	TRBV7-2	TRBJ1-6	TGTGCCAGCAGCCCGGTGCGGGGCAGGAATTCACCCCTCCACTTT	CASSPVRGRNSPLHF
TRBD2	NA	TRBV11-2	TRBJ2-3	TGTGCCAGCAGCCCCGCGGGGGGACCAGATACGCAGTATTTT	CASSPAGGPDTQYF
NA	NA	TRBV12-3/TRBV12-4	TRBJ2-7	TGTGCCAGCACCTCCCATTACGAGCAGTACTTC	CASTSHYEQYF
TRBD1	NA	TRBV10-3	TRBJ2-4	TGTGCCATCAGGCTACAGGGGGCGAACATTCAGTACTTC	CAIRLQGANIQYF
NA	NA	TRBV7-8	TRBJ2-1	TGTGCCACCCAACCGGGGGCCCCGGTGACCTACAATGAGCAGTTCTTC	CATQPGAPVTYNEQFF
TRBD2	NA	TRBV6-2/TRBV6-3	TRBJ2-1	TGTGCCAGCAGAACTGGGACTAGCGGGCAGTTCTTC	CASRTGTSGQFF
NA	NA	TRBV12-3/TRBV12-4	TRBJ2-4	TGTGCCAGCAGTTTGGAGCTTAACATTCAGTACTTC	CASSLELNIQYF
TRBD2	many	TRBV7-2	TRBJ2-3	TGTGCCAGCAGCCGAGGACTAGCGAGAGTACGAGATACGCAGTATTTT	CASSRGLARVRDTQYF
NA	NA	TRBV19	TRBJ2-3	TGTGCCAGTAGTAACAGGGATTTCGCAGATACGCAGTATTTT	CASSNRDFADTQYF
NA	NA	TRBV6-6	TRBJ2-1	TGTGCCAGCAGTTACTCGAGGGTGGGGCTCTCCTACAATGAGCAGTTCTTC	CASSYSRVGLSYNEQFF